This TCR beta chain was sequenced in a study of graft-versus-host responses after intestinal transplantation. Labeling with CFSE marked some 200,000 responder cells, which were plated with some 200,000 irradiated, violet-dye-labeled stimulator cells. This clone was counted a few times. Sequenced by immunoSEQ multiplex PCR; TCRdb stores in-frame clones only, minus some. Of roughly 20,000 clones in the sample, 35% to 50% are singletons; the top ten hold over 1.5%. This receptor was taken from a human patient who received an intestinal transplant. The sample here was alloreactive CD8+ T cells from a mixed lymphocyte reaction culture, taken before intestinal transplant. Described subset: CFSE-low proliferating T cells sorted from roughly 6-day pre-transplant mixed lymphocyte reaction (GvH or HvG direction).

This CDR3 reads CASSVAQRQETQYF. CDR3 coding DNA: TGTGCCAGCAGCGTAGCACAGCGGCAAGAGACCCAGTACTTC. This chain links TRBV9 with TRBJ2-5; possibly TRBD2 for D (5 bases). The germline V gene has CDR1 SGDLS and CDR2 YYNGEE. The ends were cut back, 0 bases at V and 2 bases at J, with 8 bases in the middle. This CDR3 comprises 14 residues.